These 11 T cell receptor beta chains share one sample of origin, sequenced in a study of cytomegalovirus exposure and HLA in healthy donors. The PCR contained 60 Vbeta and 13 Jbeta primers. Sequencing used immunoSEQ multiplex PCR; TCRdb keeps in-frame clones, though not all of them. The sample carries 90,000 to 110,000 clones, 10% to 15% recorded once. The sequenced sample consisted of PBMCs. The receptors here all came from a middle-aged man in good health and CMV-seropositive.

This clone was picked up a small number of times. V is TRBV4-1 and J is TRBJ1-3; D uncertain. The CDR3 totals 16 residues. The V end was cut by 1 base, the J end by 4 bases, with 14 bases between. Germline V lookup: CDR1 MGHRA, CDR2 YSYEKL. The CDR3 protein is CASSQAYSGSGNTIYF. CDR3 sequence (DNA): TGCGCCAGCAGCCAAGCGTACAGCGGGTCAGGAAACACCATATATTTT.

The sample holds a few counts of this clone. The V and J genes are TRBV5-1 and TRBJ1-1, with 8 nucleotides matching TRBD1. Germline CDR1 and CDR2: SGHRS and YFSETQ. Losses at the gene ends were 0 bases for V and 6 bases for J; bases not matched to a gene: 1. The CDR3 is 13 residues long. The CDR3 DNA reads as TGCGCCAGCAGCTTGGGGGACAGGTCTGAAGCTTTCTTT. Translated, it gives CASSLGDRSEAFF.

The chain links TRBV13 to TRBJ2-7; D not resolved. Trimming removed 2 bases at V and 0 bases at J, with 17 bases between. The CDR3 loop spans 17 amino acids. Germline values: CDR1 PRHDT, CDR2 FYEKMQ (reference sequence). CDR3 DNA sequence: TGTGCCAGCAGCTTAACCCAAGGAGAGGAAAGCTCCTACGAGCAGTACTTC. Encoded protein: CASSLTQGEESSYEQYF.

The chain is built from TRBV2 and TRBJ1-1; D is unresolved. The CDR3 has 14 amino acids. V lost 2 bases and J 3 bases, leaving 10 bases between the germline ends. Germline CDR1 is SNHLY and CDR2 is FYNNEI. The CDR3 is CASSESGKYTEAFF. In DNA form, the CDR3 reads TGTGCCAGCAGTGAATCCGGGAAGTACACTGAAGCTTTCTTT.

J is TRBJ2-7 and V is TRBV5-4, with D possibly TRBD1 on 5 matching bases. The germline V gene has CDR1 SGHNT and CDR2 YYREEE (reference sequence). The V and J ends lost 3 bases and 2 bases respectively, with 12 bases between them. CDR3 length equals 14 residues. CDR3 loop: CASSSHDSPYEQYF. The DNA of the CDR3 is TGTGCCAGCAGCTCGCACGACAGCCCCTACGAGCAGTACTTC. Full variable domain (remainder filled in from reference TRBV5-4 and TRBJ2-7): ETGVTQSPTHLIKTRGQQVTLRCSSQSGHNTVSWYQQALGQGPQFIFQYYREEENGRGNFPPRFSGLQFPNYSSELNVNALELDDSALYLCASSSHDSPYEQYFGPGTRLTVT.

This clone was seen a handful of times. J is TRBJ2-7 and V is TRBV28; D is perhaps TRBD2 (5 bases). Germline V gene lookup returns CDR1 MDHEN and CDR2 SYDVKM. Trimming removed 7 bases from V and 6 bases from J, with 16 bases in between. The CDR3 has 13 residues. In nucleotides, the CDR3 is TGTGCCAGCAATGTAAAGGACTGGGGCGAGCAGTACTTC. It is translated as CASNVKDWGEQYF.

This clone appeared a few times. This chain connects TRBV4-3 to TRBJ1-4, with D uncertain. CDR3 length: 14 amino acids. In germline, CDR1 is LGHNA, CDR2 YSLEER. Trimming removed 2 bases at V and 5 bases at J, with 9 bases between. For the CDR3, the DNA is TGCGCCAGCAGCCAATCGACTGGGAATGAAAAACTGTTTTTT. It codes for CASSQSTGNEKLFF.

In this sample, this clone turned up a few times. The chain has TRBV10-2 and TRBJ1-5; 7 bases align to TRBD1. CDR3 length equals 16 residues. J lost 1 base, V lost 2 bases, and 5 bases had no gene match. The V gene's germline CDR1 is WSHSY and CDR2 SAAADI. The CDR3, as DNA: TGCGCCAGCAGTGAGCCAGGGGGTCGAAGCAATCAGCCCCAGCATTTT. Its protein is CASSEPGGRSNQPQHF.

The sample holds a few counts of this clone. This chain's CDR3 is CASSPGLGTEQFF. DNA of the CDR3: TGCGCCAGCAGCCCGGGACTAGGTACTGAGCAGTTCTTC. The rearrangement uses TRBV4-3 and TRBJ2-1; 8 bases line up with TRBD2. With V trimmed by 4 bases and J by 9 bases, 5 bases remained unmatched. CDR3 length: 13 residues. Germline V gives CDR1 LGHNA, CDR2 YSLEER.

This clone was recorded a few times. This chain joins TRBV7-9 and TRBJ2-3; 14 positions match TRBD2. The junction had 5 bases not matched to a gene; V was cut back by 5 bases and J by 4 bases. CDR1 and CDR2 (germline): SEHNR, FQNEAQ (reference sequence). This CDR3 has 16 residues. CDR3 loop: CASSLRLAGGPDTQYF. The CDR3 DNA is TGTGCCAGCAGCCTAAGACTAGCGGGGGGGCCAGATACGCAGTATTTT.

This clone was detected a few times. The V call is TRBV11-2, the J call TRBJ1-1; TRBD1 aligns across 9 bases. CDR3 length: 15 residues. The trim removed 6 bases at V and 2 bases at J, leaving 7 bases unmatched. The V gene's germline CDR1 is SGHAT and CDR2 FQNNGV. The CDR3 bases are TGTGCCAGCAGAGTACCGGGACAGGGAAACACTGAAGCTTTCTTT. Its protein is CASRVPGQGNTEAFF.